This entry lists 20 T cell receptor beta chains sequenced from one sample in a study of OX40 agonist ivuxolimab in advanced cancers. Libraries were prepared by immunoSEQ multiplex PCR; TCRdb keeps only in-frame clonotypes and omits some of them. The repertoire holds 19,000 or so clones, with 73% as singletons. The sample consisted of CD4+ or CD8+ T cells sorted from blood, taken in a trial of the OX40 agonist ivuxolimab. These receptors were collected from an adult with an advanced solid tumor such as melanoma, head and neck, liver or kidney cancer.

The rearrangement uses TRBV7-6 and TRBJ1-5; D uncertain. Trimming pared 1 base from V and 10 bases from J, leaving 11 bases between. CDR3 length: 13 residues. The V gene's germline CDR1 is SGHVS and CDR2 FNYEAQ. Here the CDR3 reads CASSLGGRQPQHF. The CDR3 coding sequence is TGTGCCAGCAGCTTAGGCGGTAGGCAACCCCAGCATTTT. The entire variable domain, with the rest obtained from reference TRBV7-6 and TRBJ1-5, is as follows: GAGVSQSPRYKVTKRGQDVALRCDPISGHVSLYWYRQALGQGPEFLTYFNYEAQQDKSGLPNDRFSAERPEGSISTLTIQRTEQRDSAMYRCASSLGGRQPQHFGDGTRLSIL.

This clone showed up just a few times. The rearrangement joins TRBV5-1 to TRBJ2-3; 9 nucleotides line up with TRBD2. CDR3 size: 15 residues. Losses at the gene ends were 2 bases for V and 5 bases for J; bases not matched to a gene: 6. Looked up from germline, CDR1 is SGHRS and CDR2 is YFSETQ. CDR3 coding DNA: TGCGCCAGCAGCTTTAGCGGGAGCGGCGGAGATACGCAGTATTTT. It yields the protein CASSFSGSGGDTQYF.

The V and J genes are TRBV28 and TRBJ2-4; a weak D match, TRBD2 (5 bases). Germline V gives CDR1 MDHEN, CDR2 SYDVKM. The CDR3 totals 15 residues. The V end lost 6 bases, the J end lost 0 bases, and 12 bases lay between the germline ends. The CDR3, as DNA: TGTGCCAGCAGGAATGAAGGACTAGCCAAAAACATTCAGTACTTC. Amino acid sequence: CASRNEGLAKNIQYF.

This chain links TRBV5-1 with TRBJ2-5; TRBD2 is a possible D gene (5 bases). The CDR3 extends over 12 amino acids. Germline lookup yields CDR1 SGHRS and CDR2 YFSETQ. The V and J ends lost 2 bases and 4 bases respectively, with 6 bases between them. The CDR3 reads CASSFSAETQYF. The CDR3 DNA follows: TGCGCCAGCAGCTTTAGCGCAGAGACCCAGTACTTC. The entire variable domain, with the rest obtained from reference TRBV5-1 and TRBJ2-5, is as follows: KAGVTQTPRYLIKTRGQQVTLSCSPISGHRSVSWYQQTPGQGLQFLFEYFSETQRNKGNFPGRFSGRQFSNSRSEMNVSTLELGDSALYLCASSFSAETQYFGPGTRLLVL.

In DNA, the CDR3 is TGTGCCAGTAGTATAGATCTAGTGGATTACTATGGCTACACCTTC. Encoded protein: CASSIDLVDYYGYTF. V and J are TRBV19 and TRBJ1-2; D is uncertain. The CDR3 contains 15 residues. The V end lost 0 bases, the J end lost 3 bases, and 11 bases lay between the germline ends. Germline V gene lookup returns CDR1 LNHDA and CDR2 SQIVND (reference sequence).

This clone was picked up a small number of times. The chain carries TRBV7-8 and TRBJ2-1; the match to TRBD2 covers 9 bases. Germline assignment: CDR1 SGHVS and CDR2 FQNEAQ. The ends lost 5 bases at V and 3 bases at J; junction bases unmatched: 5. This CDR3 spans 15 amino acids. DNA for the CDR3: TGTGCCAGCAGCCATAGCGGGAGAAGCTACAATGAGCAGTTCTTC. Protein: CASSHSGRSYNEQFF. The entire variable domain, with the rest obtained from reference TRBV7-8 and TRBJ2-1, is as follows: GAGVSQSPRYKVAKRGQDVALRCDPISGHVSLFWYQQALGQGPEFLTYFQNEAQLDKSGLPSDRFFAERPEGSVSTLKIQRTQQEDSAVYLCASSHSGRSYNEQFFGPGTRLTVL.

This sequence joins TRBV15 and TRBJ1-1; D perhaps matches TRBD1 (5 bases). Trimming took 2 bases from V and 11 from J, leaving 9 bases between them. Germline values: CDR1 LNHNV, CDR2 YYDKDF (reference sequence). CDR3 length equals 11 residues. The CDR3 coding sequence is TGTGCCACCAGCAGATCCAGGGACGCTTTCTTT. Its translation is CATSRSRDAFF.

This rearrangement joins TRBV7-9 to TRBJ1-1; no clear D gene. Per the germline V gene, CDR1 is SEHNR and CDR2 is FQNEAQ (reference sequence). V dropped 5 bases and J dropped 5 bases, with 12 bases sitting between them. CDR3 size: 13 residues. CDR3 bases: TGTGCCAGCAGCAGGCCGTCGGGGACTGAAGCTTTCTTT. As protein: CASSRPSGTEAFF.

This clone has only a few counts. DNA for the CDR3: TGTGCCAGCAGCCGGGGCGGGGAGCTGTTTTTT. Translation gives CASSRGGELFF. The V gene is TRBV5-5, the J gene TRBJ2-2, with D perhaps TRBD2 (5 bases). The CDR3 has 11 amino acids. V shed 4 bases and J shed 7 bases, with 5 bases lying between them. CDR1 is SGHKS and CDR2 is YYEKEE in the germline V gene (reference sequence).

This chain connects TRBV28 to TRBJ2-7, with 11 bases lining up with TRBD2. The CDR3 covers 15 residues. Germline trimming cut 4 bases from V and 3 bases from J; bases unmatched to any gene: 5. Germline loops: CDR1 MDHEN, CDR2 SYDVKM. CDR3 sequence (DNA): TGTGCCAGCAGTTCCCGTAGCGGGGGGGACTACGAGCAGTACTTC. Protein sequence: CASSSRSGGDYEQYF.

The V and J genes are TRBV29-1 and TRBJ2-1; D remains unclear. This CDR3 contains 13 residues. V was pared by 0 bases and J by 10 bases, with 13 bases between. Germline V gene lookup returns CDR1 SQVTM and CDR2 ANQGSEA. The CDR3 is CSVEEGSLGEQFF. The CDR3 DNA reads TGCAGCGTTGAAGAGGGTAGCTTGGGAGAGCAGTTCTTC.

This clone was seen a few times. The chain carries TRBV7-9 and TRBJ2-7; 8 bases are shared with TRBD1. The V gene end was trimmed by 5 bases and the J gene end by 0 bases; junction bases not matched to a gene: 6. The CDR3 spans 15 residues. Germline CDR1 SEHNR, CDR2 FQNEAQ (reference sequence). The CDR3 sequence: CASSHGTGASYEQYF. CDR3 DNA: TGTGCCAGCAGCCACGGGACAGGCGCCTCCTACGAGCAGTACTTC.

The chain recombines TRBV10-3 with TRBJ2-7, with a weak D call TRBD1 (5 bases). V gave up 6 bases and J gave up 0 bases, with 18 bases separating them. Per germline, CDR1 ENHRY and CDR2 SYGVKD. The CDR3 runs to 16 residues. DNA of the CDR3: TGTGCCATCAGGGGGCCTGGTGGGGCTAGCTCCTACGAGCAGTACTTC. This translates into CAIRGPGGASSYEQYF.

The chain joins TRBV29-1 to TRBJ2-2; D unclear. Trimming left V 7 bases short and J 4 bases short, with 7 bases between. CDR1 and CDR2 (germline): SQVTM, ANQGSEA. This CDR3 has 11 residues. The CDR3 sequence is CSGRVTGELFF. The CDR3, as DNA: TGCAGCGGTCGGGTCACCGGGGAGCTGTTTTTT.

By its share, this clone is medium-sized. The V call is TRBV11-2, the J call TRBJ1-2; a possible D gene is TRBD1 (5 bases). The length of the CDR3 is 14 residues. V was shortened by 5 bases and J by 1 base, with 11 bases between the two germline ends. Germline values: CDR1 SGHAT, CDR2 FQNNGV. The CDR3 protein is CASSQMTDNYGYTF. DNA of the CDR3: TGTGCCAGCAGCCAGATGACAGATAACTATGGCTACACCTTC.

V and J are TRBV11-3 and TRBJ2-7; 10 nucleotides match TRBD2. The V and J ends lost 6 bases and 2 bases, in that order; junction bases with no gene match: 4. Germline V gene sequence: CDR1 SGHNT, CDR2 YENEEA. This CDR3 region has 14 residues. CDR3 loop: CASSQAGGAYEQYF. CDR3 nucleotides: TGTGCCAGCAGTCAAGCGGGAGGGGCCTACGAGCAGTACTTC.

DNA for the CDR3: TGTGCCAGCAGCGCCGCCCGGGGACAGACTAATGAAAAACTGTTTTTT. Protein sequence: CASSAARGQTNEKLFF. The rearrangement links TRBV9 to TRBJ1-4, with 7 bases aligning to TRBD1. CDR3 length: 16 residues. V gave up 3 bases and J gave up 2 bases; unmatched junction bases: 7. Germline values: CDR1 SGDLS, CDR2 YYNGEE. The full variable domain, with the rest looked up from reference TRBV9 and TRBJ1-4, is DSGVTQTPKHLITATGQRVTLRCSPRSGDLSVYWYQQSLDQGLQFLIQYYNGEERAKGNILERFSAQQFPDLHSELNLSSLELGDSALYFCASSAARGQTNEKLFFGSGTQLSVL.

The CDR3 DNA is TGTGCCAGCAGCTTGGTCTCGTCGGGAGGGAGGATGAAGACCCAGTACTTC. Amino acids: CASSLVSSGGRMKTQYF. The V call is TRBV5-6, the J call TRBJ2-5; 8 nucleotides line up with TRBD2. After removal of 0 bases from V and 6 bases from J, the junction contained 13 bases not matched to a gene. The CDR3 extends over 17 amino acids. The germline V gene has CDR1 SGHDT and CDR2 YYEEEE.

The V call is TRBV7-2, the J call TRBJ1-2; weak D call: TRBD1 (6 bases). The CDR3 runs 16 residues. Germline CDR1 SGHTA, CDR2 FQGNSA. V lost 4 bases to trimming and J lost 3 bases, with 18 bases between them. CDR3 nucleotides: TGTGCCAGCAGCTCCGTGGCAGGGGCGCCTTACTATGGCTACACCTTC. Amino acid sequence: CASSSVAGAPYYGYTF.

This chain uses TRBV5-6 with TRBJ2-4, with D tentatively TRBD1 or TRBD2 (6 bases each). Trimming removed 0 bases from V and 0 bases from J, with 13 bases in between. In germline, CDR1 is SGHDT, CDR2 YYEEEE. CDR3 length: 17 amino acids. CDR3: CASSLDTGRLAKNIQYF. The CDR3 nucleotides are TGTGCCAGCAGCTTGGATACAGGGAGGTTAGCCAAAAACATTCAGTACTTC.